A selection of T cell receptor beta chains follows, all from one sample in a study of T cell responses to AZD1222 COVID-19 vaccine. The protocol was immunoSEQ multiplex PCR, while the TCRdb copy is restricted to in-frame clones and leaves out a portion. The sample yields some 19,000 clones, around 82% seen once. The material sequenced was peripheral blood, taken on day 0 of AZD1222 vaccination. The receptors here all came from an adult in good health. Each CDR3 is given without its conserved first and last residue.

cdr3_length j_call v_call cdr3_aa
13 TRBJ2-1 TRBV6-1 ASVSFGEGGNEQF
13 TRBJ2-6 TRBV27 ASSRTGSGANVLT
13 TRBJ1-1 TRBV18 ASSPRTGGDTEAF
8 TRBJ2-1 TRBV7-9 ATMKGEQF
16 TRBJ2-3 TRBV13 ASSFSLKGSWGTDTQY
13 TRBJ1-4 TRBV27 ASSLRRTTNEKLF
14 TRBJ2-7 TRBV7-2 ASSSPLPGGTYEQY
10 TRBJ2-3 TRBV6-5 ASSRGIDTQY
10 TRBJ2-1 TRBV4-2 ASSQEGRQQF
13 TRBJ1-6 TRBV10-2 ASSPGQPYNSPLH
11 TRBJ2-5 TRBV30 AWSRSGQETQY
12 TRBJ2-2 TRBV15 ATSRDRGPGELF
10 TRBJ2-3 TRBV5-8 ASSLIRDTQY
11 TRBJ1-6 TRBV6-2/TRBV6-3 ASSYLGDSPLH
8 TRBJ2-3 TRBV20-1 SAPRGSGL
12 TRBJ1-1 TRBV5-1 ASSGQGMNTEAF
15 TRBJ1-2 TRBV4-1 ASSPPDRALGGLGYT
12 TRBJ2-2 TRBV30 AWSVHLAAGELF
10 TRBJ1-2 TRBV5-4 ASSFGVNGYT
16 TRBJ2-2 TRBV13 ASSLPRVAGVNTGELF
13 TRBJ2-1 TRBV6-5 ASSYSETAYNEQF
12 TRBJ2-7 TRBV18 ASSASGVPHEQY
11 TRBJ1-2 TRBV2 ASSGASRYGYT
12 TRBJ2-7 TRBV11-2 ASSPRQGRGEQY
13 TRBJ2-1 TRBV19 ASSIVSGGRNEQF
11 TRBJ1-4 TRBV9 ASSSGGDEKLF
12 TRBJ2-5 TRBV10-3 AISESTGTETQY
11 TRBJ2-7 TRBV10-3 AISDRMAYEQY
12 TRBJ2-7 TRBV19 ASSERGTSYEQY
13 TRBJ2-7 TRBV7-9 ASSQLGGSNYEQY
11 TRBJ2-4 TRBV28 ASSLETGTIQY